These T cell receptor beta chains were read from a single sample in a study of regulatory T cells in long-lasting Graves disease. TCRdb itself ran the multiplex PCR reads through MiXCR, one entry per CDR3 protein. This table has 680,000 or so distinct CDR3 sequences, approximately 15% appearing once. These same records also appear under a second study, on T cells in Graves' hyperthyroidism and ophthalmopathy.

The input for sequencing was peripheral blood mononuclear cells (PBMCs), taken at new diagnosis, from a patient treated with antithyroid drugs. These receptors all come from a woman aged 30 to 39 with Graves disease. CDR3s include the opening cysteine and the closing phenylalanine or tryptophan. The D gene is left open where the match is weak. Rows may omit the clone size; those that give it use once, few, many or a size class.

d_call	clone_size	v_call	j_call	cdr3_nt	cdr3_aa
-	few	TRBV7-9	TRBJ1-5	TGTGCCAGCAGCTCAAGCGTAGAACCGGGACCCCCAGGAGGTCAGCCCCAGCATTTT	CASSSSVEPGPPGGQPQHF
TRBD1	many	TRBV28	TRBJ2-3	TGTGCCAGCAGTCCCCTTAAAACAACAGGGGCAGATACGCAGTATTTT	CASSPLKTTGADTQYF
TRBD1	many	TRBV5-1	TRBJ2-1	TGCGCCAGCAGCGTACCGGGACAGGTCCCGTCGGAGCAGTTCTTC	CASSVPGQVPSEQFF
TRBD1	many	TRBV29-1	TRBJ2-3	TGCAGCGTTGAAGGGCCGGACAGGGGACGTTGGGATACGCAGTATTTT	CSVEGPDRGRWDTQYF
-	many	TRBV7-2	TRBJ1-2	TGTGCCAGCAGCTTAGACGGTACAGGGATTACCTTC	CASSLDGTGITF
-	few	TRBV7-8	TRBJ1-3	TGTGCCAGCACCCCCGCGGCGTCTGGAAACACCATATATTTT	CASTPAASGNTIYF
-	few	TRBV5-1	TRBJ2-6	TGCGCCAGCAGCTTCATTCCTGTGGGGGGGGCCAACGTCCTGACTTTC	CASSFIPVGGANVLTF
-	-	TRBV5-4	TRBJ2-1	TGTGCCAGCAGCTCGGCCCGGGGTTCACAGTTCTTC	CASSSARGSQFF
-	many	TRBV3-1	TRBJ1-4	TGTGCCAGCAGCCAACTCTTTAATGAAAAACTGTTTTTT	CASSQLFNEKLFF
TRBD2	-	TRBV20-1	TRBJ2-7	TGCAGTGCCCTTCCGGGGGGACTAGCGGTGAGCTACGAGCAGTACTTC	CSALPGGLAVSYEQYF
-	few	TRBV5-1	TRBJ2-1	TGCGCCAGCAGCACGTGGGACTCCGACAATGAGCAGTTCTTC	CASSTWDSDNEQFF
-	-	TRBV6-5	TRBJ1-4	TGTGCCAGCAGTTTTACCGACGGCGGAAAACTGTTTTTT	CASSFTDGGKLFF
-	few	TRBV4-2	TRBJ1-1	TGTGCCAGCAGCCAAGAGGAGACGGAATACACTGAAGCTTTCTTT	CASSQEETEYTEAFF
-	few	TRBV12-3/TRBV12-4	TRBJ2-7	TGTGCCAGCAGCGCAAATACCGGGACGGTCTACGAGCAGTACTTC	CASSANTGTVYEQYF
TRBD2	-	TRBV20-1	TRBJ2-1	TGCAGTGCTAGATTACTAGCGGGCAATGAGCAGTTCTTC	CSARLLAGNEQFF
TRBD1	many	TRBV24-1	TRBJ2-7	TGTGCCACCAGTGACCCCGACAGGGTATACGAGCAGTACTTC	CATSDPDRVYEQYF
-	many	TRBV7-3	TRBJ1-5	TGTGCCAGCAGCCCCGGGACGGTATATAGCAATCAGCCCCAGCATTTT	CASSPGTVYSNQPQHF
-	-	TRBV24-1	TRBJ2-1	TGTGCCACCAGTGATCGATACCTAGAAGGGCCAGGTGATGAGCAGTTCTTC	CATSDRYLEGPGDEQFF
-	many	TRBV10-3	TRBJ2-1	TGTGCCATCAGTGAAGAGGGAGACCCCTACAATGAGCAGTTCTTC	CAISEEGDPYNEQFF
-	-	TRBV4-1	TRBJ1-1	TGCGCCAGCAGCCACCAGACCACTGAGCAGCGGCTTGAAGCTTTCTTT	CASSHQTTEQRLEAFF
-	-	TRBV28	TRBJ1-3	TGTGCCAGCATCAACGGGTGGGGGACTGGAAACACCATATATTTT	CASINGWGTGNTIYF
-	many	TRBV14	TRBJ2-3	TGTGCCAGCAGCCAAGATGGTGGGATCGGGACAGATACGCAGTATTTT	CASSQDGGIGTDTQYF
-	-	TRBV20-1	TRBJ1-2	TGCAGTGCTAGAGCCCCGGATCGGGGACGGATTGTAGGAGGCTACACCTTC	CSARAPDRGRIVGGYTF
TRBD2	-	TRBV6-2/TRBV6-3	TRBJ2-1	TGTGCCAGCAGGCAGGGACTAGCGGGAATCAATGAGCAGTTCTTC	CASRQGLAGINEQFF
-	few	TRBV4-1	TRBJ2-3	TGCGCCAGCAGTCTGACAGAGACGAGCACAGATACGCAGTATTTT	CASSLTETSTDTQYF
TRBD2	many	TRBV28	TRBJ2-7	TGTGCCAGCAGACCCAGCGGGAGGGCCTACGAGCAGTACTTC	CASRPSGRAYEQYF
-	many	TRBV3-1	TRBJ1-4	TGTGCCAGCAGCCCGGTACTCAATGAAAAACTGTTTTTT	CASSPVLNEKLFF
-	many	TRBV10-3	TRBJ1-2	TGTGCCATTCAGAGATCTACGGGGGGCTACACCTTC	CAIQRSTGGYTF
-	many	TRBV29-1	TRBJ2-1	TGCAGCGTTGACGCGGTCCGCTCCTACAATGAGCAGTTCTTC	CSVDAVRSYNEQFF
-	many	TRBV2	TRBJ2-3	TGTGCCAGCAGTGCCCGGGTGGGAGCAGATACGCAGTATTTT	CASSARVGADTQYF
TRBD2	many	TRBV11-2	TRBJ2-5	TGTGCCAGCAGGGACCGCGGACTAGTCCAAGAGACCCAGTACTTC	CASRDRGLVQETQYF
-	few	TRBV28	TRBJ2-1	TGTGCCAGCAGTTTATTTGGAAGTGAGCAGTTCTTC	CASSLFGSEQFF
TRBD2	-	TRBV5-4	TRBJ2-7	TGTGCCAGCAGCTTGGCCGTAGCGGGAGGAGGCGAGCAGTACTTC	CASSLAVAGGGEQYF
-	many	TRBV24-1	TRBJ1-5	TGTGCCACCAGTGATTTGTGGAGCAATCAGCCCCAGCATTTT	CATSDLWSNQPQHF
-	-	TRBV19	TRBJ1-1	TGTGCCAGTAGTATTCGAAAGAGTAAGAACACTGAAGCTTTCTTT	CASSIRKSKNTEAFF
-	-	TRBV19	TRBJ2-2	TGTGCCCTCACCTCCTATTCGAACACCGGGGAGCTGTTTTTT	CALTSYSNTGELFF
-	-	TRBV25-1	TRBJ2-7	TGTGCCAGCAGCGACTCAGGATGGGACCGACCCTACGAGCAGTACTTC	CASSDSGWDRPYEQYF
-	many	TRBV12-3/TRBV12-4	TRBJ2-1	TGTGCCAGCAGTTTAGGTGGCCATGAGCAGTTCTTC	CASSLGGHEQFF
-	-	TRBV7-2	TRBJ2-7	TGTGCCAGCAGCTTAAGGCTTGGCGGGTCCTACGAGCAGTACTTC	CASSLRLGGSYEQYF
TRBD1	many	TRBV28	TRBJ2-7	TGTGCCAGCAGTGCGCCGACAGGGTTGTTGCGAGAGCAGTACTTC	CASSAPTGLLREQYF
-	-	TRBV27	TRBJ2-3	TGTGCCAGCAGTCCAGGGGGGCGCACGCAGTATTTT	CASSPGGRTQYF
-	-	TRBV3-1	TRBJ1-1	TGTGCCAGCAATATCGCGACCTTGAACACTGAAGCTTTCTTT	CASNIATLNTEAFF
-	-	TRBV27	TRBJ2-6	TGTGCCAGCACCCCAGTGTTGAAGACTGGGGCCAACGTCCTGACTTTC	CASTPVLKTGANVLTF
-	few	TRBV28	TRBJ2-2	TGTGCCAGCCCGGCAGACACCGGGGAGCTGTTTTTT	CASPADTGELFF
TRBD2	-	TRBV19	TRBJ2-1	TGTGCCAGTAGTAAGGGTAGCGGGAGCCCAGGGAGCTCCTACAATGAGCAGTTCTTC	CASSKGSGSPGSSYNEQFF
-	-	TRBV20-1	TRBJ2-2	TGCAGTGCTTACCATAACGGGGCCGGGGAGCTGTTTTTT	CSAYHNGAGELFF
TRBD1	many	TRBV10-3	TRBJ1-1	TGTGCCATCAGTGAGTCACAGGGGCGCACTGAAGCTTTCTTT	CAISESQGRTEAFF
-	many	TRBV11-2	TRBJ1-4	TGTGCCAGCAGCTATAACGGTGAAAAACTGTTTTTT	CASSYNGEKLFF
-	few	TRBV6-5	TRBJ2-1	TGTGCCAGCAGTTACTCGGCGGAGACCTACAATGAGCAGTTCTTC	CASSYSAETYNEQFF
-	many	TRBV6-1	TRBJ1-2	TGTGCCAGCAGTGCCAAGGAGGTGTATGGCTACACCTTC	CASSAKEVYGYTF
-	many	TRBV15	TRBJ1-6	TGTGCCACCAGCAGGTCACCCCTCCACTTT	CATSRSPLHF
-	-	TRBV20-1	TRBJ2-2	TGCAGTGCTGAGCTCCCCCCGGGTACCTACAGCGGGGAGCTGTTTTTT	CSAELPPGTYSGELFF
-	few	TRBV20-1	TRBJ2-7	TGCAGTGCTGAAACCGGGACATCGCCTACGAGCACCCACTTC	CSAETGTSPTSTHF
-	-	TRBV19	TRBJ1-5	TGTGCCAGTAGGGTTGACAGACAGCCCCAGCATTTT	CASRVDRQPQHF